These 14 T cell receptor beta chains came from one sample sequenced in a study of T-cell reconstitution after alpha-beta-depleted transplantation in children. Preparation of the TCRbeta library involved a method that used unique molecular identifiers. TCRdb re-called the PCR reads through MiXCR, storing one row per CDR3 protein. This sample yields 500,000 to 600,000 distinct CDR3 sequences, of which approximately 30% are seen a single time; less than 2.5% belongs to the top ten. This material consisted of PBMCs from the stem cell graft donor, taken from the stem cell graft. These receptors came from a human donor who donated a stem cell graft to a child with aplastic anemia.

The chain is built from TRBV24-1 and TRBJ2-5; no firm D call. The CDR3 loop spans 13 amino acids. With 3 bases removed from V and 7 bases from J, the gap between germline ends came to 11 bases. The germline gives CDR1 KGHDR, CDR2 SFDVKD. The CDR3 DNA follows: TGTGCCACCAGTGATCCGCCCGCAGTGACCCAGTACTTC. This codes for CATSDPPAVTQYF.

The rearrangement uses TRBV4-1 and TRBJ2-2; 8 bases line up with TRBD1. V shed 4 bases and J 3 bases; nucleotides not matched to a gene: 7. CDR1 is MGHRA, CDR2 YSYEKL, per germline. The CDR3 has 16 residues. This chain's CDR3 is CASSLTQDRDTGELFF. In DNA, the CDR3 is TGCGCCAGCAGCCTGACGCAGGACAGGGACACCGGGGAGCTGTTTTTT.

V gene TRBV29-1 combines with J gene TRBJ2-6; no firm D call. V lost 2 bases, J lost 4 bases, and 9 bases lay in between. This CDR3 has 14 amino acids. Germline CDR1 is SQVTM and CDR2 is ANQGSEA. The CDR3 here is CSVEFRSGANVLTF. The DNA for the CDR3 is TGCAGCGTTGAATTCCGATCCGGGGCCAACGTCCTGACTTTC.

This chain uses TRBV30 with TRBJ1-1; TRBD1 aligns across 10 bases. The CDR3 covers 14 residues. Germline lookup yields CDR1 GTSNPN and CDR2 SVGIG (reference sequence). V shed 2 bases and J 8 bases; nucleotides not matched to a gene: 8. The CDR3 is CAWSPDRGLSEAFF. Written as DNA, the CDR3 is TGTGCCTGGAGTCCGGACAGGGGGTTATCCGAAGCTTTCTTT.

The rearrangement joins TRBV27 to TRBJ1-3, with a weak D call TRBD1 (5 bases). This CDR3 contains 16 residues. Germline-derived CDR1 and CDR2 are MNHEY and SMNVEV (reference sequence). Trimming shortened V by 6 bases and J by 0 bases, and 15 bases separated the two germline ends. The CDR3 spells CASSPRVGASGNTIYF. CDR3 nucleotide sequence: TGTGCCAGCAGCCCCAGGGTAGGGGCCTCTGGAAACACCATATATTTT.

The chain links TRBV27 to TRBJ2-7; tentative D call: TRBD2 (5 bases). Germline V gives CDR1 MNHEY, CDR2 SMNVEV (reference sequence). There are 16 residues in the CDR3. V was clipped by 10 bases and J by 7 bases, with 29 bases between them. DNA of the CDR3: TGTGCCACCAATGCCCCGGGCACCCCGGCAGGCGGGGAGCAGTACGTC. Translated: CATNAPGTPAGGEQYV.

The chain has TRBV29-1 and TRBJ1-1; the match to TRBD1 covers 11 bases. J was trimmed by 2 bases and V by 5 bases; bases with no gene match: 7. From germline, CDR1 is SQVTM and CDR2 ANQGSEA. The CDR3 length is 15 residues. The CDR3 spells CSVIRDRGFNTEAFF. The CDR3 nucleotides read TGCAGCGTTATTCGGGACAGGGGGTTTAACACTGAAGCTTTCTTT.

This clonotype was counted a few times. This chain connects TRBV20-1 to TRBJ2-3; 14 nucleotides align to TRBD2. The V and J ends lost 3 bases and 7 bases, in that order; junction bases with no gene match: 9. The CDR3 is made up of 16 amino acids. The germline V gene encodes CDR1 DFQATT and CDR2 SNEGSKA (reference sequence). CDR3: CSASLPGLAGENTQYF. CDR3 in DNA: TGCAGTGCTAGCCTTCCGGGACTAGCGGGAGAAAATACGCAGTATTTT.

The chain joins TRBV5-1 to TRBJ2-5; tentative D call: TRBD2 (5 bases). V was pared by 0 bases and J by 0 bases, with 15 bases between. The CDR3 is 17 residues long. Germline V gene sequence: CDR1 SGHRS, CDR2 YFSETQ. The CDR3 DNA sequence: TGCGCCAGCAGCTTGGGAGACGGTTGGCGGGACCAAGAGACCCAGTACTTC. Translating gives CASSLGDGWRDQETQYF.

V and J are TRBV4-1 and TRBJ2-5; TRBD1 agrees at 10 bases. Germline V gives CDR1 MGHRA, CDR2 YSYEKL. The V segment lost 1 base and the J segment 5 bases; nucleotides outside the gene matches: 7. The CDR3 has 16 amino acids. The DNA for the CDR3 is TGCGCCAGCAGCCAAGCCGGGACAGGGGTCGTCGAGACCCAGTACTTC. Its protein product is CASSQAGTGVVETQYF.

CDR3 region: CASSLTLGAFNTDTQYF. In DNA form, the CDR3 reads TGTGCCAGCAGCTTAACCCTGGGAGCCTTTAACACAGATACGCAGTATTTT. The chain carries TRBV7-2 and TRBJ2-3, with D possibly TRBD2 on 5 matching bases. There are 17 residues in the CDR3. CDR1 and CDR2 (germline): SGHTA, FQGNSA. The V end lost 2 bases, the J end lost 2 bases, and 17 bases lay between the germline ends.

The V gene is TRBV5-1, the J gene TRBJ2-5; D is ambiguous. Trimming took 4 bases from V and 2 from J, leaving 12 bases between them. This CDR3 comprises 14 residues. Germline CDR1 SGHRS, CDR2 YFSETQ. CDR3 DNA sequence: TGCGCCAGCAGCAACGGACGGAATCAAGAGACCCAGTACTTC. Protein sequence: CASSNGRNQETQYF.

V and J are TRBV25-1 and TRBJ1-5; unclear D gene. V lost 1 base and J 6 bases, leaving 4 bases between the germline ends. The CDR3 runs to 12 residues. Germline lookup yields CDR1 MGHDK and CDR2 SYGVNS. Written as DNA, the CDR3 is TGTGCCAGCAGTGAATCAAGTCAGCCCCAGCATTTT. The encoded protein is CASSESSQPQHF.

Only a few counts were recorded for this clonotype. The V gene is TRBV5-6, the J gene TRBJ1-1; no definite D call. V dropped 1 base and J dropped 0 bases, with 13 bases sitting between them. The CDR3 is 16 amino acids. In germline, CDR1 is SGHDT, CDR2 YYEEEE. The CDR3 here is CASSLRWADMNTEAFF. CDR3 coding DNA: TGTGCCAGCAGCTTGCGATGGGCAGATATGAACACTGAAGCTTTCTTT.